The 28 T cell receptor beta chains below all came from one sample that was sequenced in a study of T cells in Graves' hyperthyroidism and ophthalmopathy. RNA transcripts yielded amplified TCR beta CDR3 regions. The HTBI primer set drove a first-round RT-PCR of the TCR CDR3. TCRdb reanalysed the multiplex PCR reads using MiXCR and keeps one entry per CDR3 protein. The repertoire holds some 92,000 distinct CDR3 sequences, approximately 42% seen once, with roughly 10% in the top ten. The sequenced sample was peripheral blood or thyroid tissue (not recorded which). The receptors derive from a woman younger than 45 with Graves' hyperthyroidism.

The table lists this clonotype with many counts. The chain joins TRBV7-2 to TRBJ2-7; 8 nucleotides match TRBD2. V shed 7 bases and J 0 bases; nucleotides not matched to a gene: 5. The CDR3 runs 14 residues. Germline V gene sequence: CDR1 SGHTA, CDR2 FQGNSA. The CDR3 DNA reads TGTGCCAGCACCGTCAGCGGGAGCTCCTACGAGCAGTACTTC. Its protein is CASTVSGSSYEQYF.

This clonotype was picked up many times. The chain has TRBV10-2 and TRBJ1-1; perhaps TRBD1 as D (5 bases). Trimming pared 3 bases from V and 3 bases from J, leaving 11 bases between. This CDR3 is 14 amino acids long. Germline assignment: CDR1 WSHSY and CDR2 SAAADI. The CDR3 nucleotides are TGCGCCAGCAGTGAACAAGACAGTTACACTGAAGCTTTCTTT. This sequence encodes CASSEQDSYTEAFF.

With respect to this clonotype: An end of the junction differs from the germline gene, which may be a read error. CDR3 nucleotides: TGCGCCAACAGCTTAGATTGGGGGCACGGTGGCTACACCTTC. This codes for CANSLDWGHGGYTF. The chain employs TRBV7-9 and TRBJ1-2; tentative D call: TRBD1 (6 bases). Germline V gene lookup returns CDR1 SEHNR and CDR2 FQNEAQ (reference sequence). The CDR3 contains 14 residues.

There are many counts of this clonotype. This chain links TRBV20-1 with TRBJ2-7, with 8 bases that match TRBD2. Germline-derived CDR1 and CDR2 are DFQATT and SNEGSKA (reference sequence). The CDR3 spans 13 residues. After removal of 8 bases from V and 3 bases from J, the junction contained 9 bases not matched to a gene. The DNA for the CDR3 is TGCAGTTCAAATAGCGGGAACATCTACGAGCAGTACTTC. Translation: CSSNSGNIYEQYF.

CDR3 residues: CASSQASGEAYEQYF. DNA of the CDR3: TGTGCCAGCAGCCAAGCGTCGGGAGAAGCGTACGAGCAGTACTTC. The chain couples TRBV7-8 to TRBJ2-7; D possibly corresponds to TRBD2 (6 bases). Germline V gives CDR1 SGHVS, CDR2 FQNEAQ. V was pared by 5 bases and J by 4 bases, with 18 bases between. This CDR3 is 15 amino acids long.

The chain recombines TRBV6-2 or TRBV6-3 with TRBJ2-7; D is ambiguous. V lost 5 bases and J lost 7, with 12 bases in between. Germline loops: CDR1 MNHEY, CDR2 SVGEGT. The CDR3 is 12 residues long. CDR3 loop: CASSGRWTEQYF. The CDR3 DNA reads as TGTGCCAGCAGTGGACGGTGGACGGAGCAGTACTTC.

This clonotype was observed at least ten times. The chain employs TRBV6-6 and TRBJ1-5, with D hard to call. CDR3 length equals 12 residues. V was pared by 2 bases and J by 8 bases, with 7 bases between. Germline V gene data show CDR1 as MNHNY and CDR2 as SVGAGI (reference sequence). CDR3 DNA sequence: TGTGCCAGCAGTTACGGGGTAGAGCCCCAGCATTTT. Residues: CASSYGVEPQHF.

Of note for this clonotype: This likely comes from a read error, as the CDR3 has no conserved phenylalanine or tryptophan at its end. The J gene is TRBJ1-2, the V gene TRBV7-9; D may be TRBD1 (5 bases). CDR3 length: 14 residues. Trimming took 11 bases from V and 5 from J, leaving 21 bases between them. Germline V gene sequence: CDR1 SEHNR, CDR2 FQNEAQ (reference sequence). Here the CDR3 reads CAWTSGLRVYGYTS. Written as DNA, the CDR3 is TGTGCCTGGACAAGCGGCCTGAGGGTATATGGCTACACCTCC.

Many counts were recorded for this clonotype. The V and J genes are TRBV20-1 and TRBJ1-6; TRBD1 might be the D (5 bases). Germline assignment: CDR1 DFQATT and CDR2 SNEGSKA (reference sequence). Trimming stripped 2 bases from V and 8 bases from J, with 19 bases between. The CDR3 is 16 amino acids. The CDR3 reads CSARSAVWAGDSPLHF. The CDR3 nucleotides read TGCAGTGCTAGATCCGCCGTTTGGGCGGGGGATTCACCCCTCCACTTT.

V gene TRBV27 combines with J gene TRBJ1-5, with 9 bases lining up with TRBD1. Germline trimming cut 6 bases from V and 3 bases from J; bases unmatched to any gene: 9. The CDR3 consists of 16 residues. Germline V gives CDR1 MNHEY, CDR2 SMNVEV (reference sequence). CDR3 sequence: CASSESGTGFNQPQHF. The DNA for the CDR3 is TGTGCCAGCAGCGAGTCGGGGACAGGGTTCAATCAGCCCCAGCATTTT.

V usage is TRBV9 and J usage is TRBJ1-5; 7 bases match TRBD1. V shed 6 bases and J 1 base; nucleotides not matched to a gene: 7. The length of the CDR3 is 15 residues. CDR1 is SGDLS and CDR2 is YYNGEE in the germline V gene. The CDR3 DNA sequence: TGTGCCAGCAAGTGGGCAGGGGGAAGCAATCAGCCCCAGCATTTT. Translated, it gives CASKWAGGSNQPQHF.

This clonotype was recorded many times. The CDR3 sequence: CATSDLGSIPSDTQYF. DNA for the CDR3: TGTGCCACCAGTGATTTGGGCAGCATACCATCAGATACGCAGTATTTT. The chain couples TRBV24-1 to TRBJ2-3; D remains unclear. The germline CDR1 and CDR2 sequences are KGHDR and SFDVKD. The CDR3 sequence is 16 residues long. Trimming pared 0 bases from V and 4 bases from J, leaving 13 bases between.

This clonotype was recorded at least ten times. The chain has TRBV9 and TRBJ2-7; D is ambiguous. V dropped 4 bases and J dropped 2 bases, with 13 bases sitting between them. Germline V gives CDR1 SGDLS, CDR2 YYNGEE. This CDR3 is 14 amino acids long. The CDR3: CASSTTPGPYEQYF. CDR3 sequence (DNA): TGTGCCAGCAGCACCACCCCGGGTCCCTACGAGCAGTACTTC.

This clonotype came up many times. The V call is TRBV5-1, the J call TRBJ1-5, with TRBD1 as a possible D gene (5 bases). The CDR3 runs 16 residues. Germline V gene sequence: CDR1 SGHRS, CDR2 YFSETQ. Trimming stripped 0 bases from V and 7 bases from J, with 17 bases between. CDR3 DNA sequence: TGCGCCAGCAGCTTGGGGGGGTTGGAAGTTGGGCAGCCCCAGCATTTT. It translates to CASSLGGLEVGQPQHF.

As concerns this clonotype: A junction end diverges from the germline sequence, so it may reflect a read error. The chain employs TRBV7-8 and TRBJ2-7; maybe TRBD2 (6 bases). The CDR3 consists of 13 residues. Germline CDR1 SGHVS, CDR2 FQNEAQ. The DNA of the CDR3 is TGTGCCAGCAGGGGACTGTCAGACTACCAGCAGTACTTC. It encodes CASRGLSDYQQYF.

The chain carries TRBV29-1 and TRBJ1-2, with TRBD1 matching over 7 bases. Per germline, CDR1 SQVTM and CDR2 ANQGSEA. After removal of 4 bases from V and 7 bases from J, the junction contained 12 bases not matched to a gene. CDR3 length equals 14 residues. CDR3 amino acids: CSVVGLQGFGGYTF. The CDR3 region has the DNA TGCAGCGTTGTCGGTCTACAGGGGTTCGGTGGCTACACCTTC. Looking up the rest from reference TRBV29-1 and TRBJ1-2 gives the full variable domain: SAVISQKPSRDICQRGTSLTIQCQVDSQVTMMFWYRQQPGQSLTLIATANQGSEATYESGFVIDKFPISRPNLTFSTLTVSNMSPEDSSIYLCSVVGLQGFGGYTFGSGTRLTVV.

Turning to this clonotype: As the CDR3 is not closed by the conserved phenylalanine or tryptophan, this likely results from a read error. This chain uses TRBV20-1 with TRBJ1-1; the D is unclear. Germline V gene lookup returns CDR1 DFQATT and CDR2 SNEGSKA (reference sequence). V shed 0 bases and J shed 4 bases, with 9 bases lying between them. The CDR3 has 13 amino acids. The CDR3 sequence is CSARDYVSTEAFY. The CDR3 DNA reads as TGCAGTGCTAGAGATTATGTGAGCACTGAAGCTTTCTAT.

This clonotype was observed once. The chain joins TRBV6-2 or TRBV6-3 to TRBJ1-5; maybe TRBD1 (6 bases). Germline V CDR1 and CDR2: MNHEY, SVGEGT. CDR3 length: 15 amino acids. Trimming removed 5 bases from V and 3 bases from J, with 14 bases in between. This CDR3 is CASSTADSVNQPQHF. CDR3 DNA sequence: TGTGCCAGCAGTACCGCGGACAGCGTCAATCAGCCCCAGCATTTT.

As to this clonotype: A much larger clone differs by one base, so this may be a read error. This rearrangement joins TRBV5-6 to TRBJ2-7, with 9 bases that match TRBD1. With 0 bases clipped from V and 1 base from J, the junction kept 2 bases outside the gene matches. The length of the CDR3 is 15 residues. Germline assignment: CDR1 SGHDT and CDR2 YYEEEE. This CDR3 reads CASSLGGQGSYEQYF. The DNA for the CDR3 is TGTGCCAGCAGCTTGGGGGGACAGGGTTCCTACGAGCAGTACTTC.

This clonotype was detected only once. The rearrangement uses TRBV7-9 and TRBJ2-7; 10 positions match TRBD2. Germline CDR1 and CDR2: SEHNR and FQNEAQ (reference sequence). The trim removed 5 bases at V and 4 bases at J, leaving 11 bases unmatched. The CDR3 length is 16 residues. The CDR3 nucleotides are TGTGCCAGCAGCCCTGGGGCTAGCGGGAGTGGGTACGAGCAGTACTTC. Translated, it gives CASSPGASGSGYEQYF.

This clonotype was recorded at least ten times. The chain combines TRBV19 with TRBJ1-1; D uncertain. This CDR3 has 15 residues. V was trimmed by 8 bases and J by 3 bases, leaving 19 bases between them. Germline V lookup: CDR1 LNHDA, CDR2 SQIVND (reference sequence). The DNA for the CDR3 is TGTGCCAGTCTTAAGGGATATCCGGGAGACACTGAAGCTTTCTTT. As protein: CASLKGYPGDTEAFF.

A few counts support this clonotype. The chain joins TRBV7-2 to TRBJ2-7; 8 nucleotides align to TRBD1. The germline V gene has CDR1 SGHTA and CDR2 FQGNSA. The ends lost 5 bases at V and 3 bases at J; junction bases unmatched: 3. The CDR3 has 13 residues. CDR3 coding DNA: TGTGCCAGCAGCCCCGGACAGGGCTACGAGCAGTACTTC. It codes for CASSPGQGYEQYF.

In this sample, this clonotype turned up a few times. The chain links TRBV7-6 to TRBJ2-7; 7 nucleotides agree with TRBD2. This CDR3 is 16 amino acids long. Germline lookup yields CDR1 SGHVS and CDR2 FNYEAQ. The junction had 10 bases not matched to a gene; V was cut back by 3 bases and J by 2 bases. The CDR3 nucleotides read TGTGCCAGCAGCTTCGCGGGGCCTAGCGGCGCCTACGAGCAGTACTTC. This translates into CASSFAGPSGAYEQYF. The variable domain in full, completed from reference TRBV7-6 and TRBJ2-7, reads GAGVSQSPRYKVTKRGQDVALRCDPISGHVSLYWYRQALGQGPEFLTYFNYEAQQDKSGLPNDRFSAERPEGSISTLTIQRTEQRDSAMYRCASSFAGPSGAYEQYFGPGTRLTVT.

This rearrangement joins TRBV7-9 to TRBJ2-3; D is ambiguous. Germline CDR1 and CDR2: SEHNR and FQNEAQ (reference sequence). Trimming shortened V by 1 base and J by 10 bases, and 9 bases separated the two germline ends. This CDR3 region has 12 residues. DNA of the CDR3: TGTGCCAGCAGCTTAGGAGACCATTCGCAGTATTTT. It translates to CASSLGDHSQYF.

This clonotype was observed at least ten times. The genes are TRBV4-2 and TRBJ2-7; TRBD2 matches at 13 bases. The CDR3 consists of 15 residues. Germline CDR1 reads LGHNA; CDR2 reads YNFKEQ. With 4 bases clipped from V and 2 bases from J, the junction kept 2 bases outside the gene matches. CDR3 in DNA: TGTGCCAGCAGCCTCGGGACTAGCGGGACCTACGAGCAGTACTTC. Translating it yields CASSLGTSGTYEQYF.

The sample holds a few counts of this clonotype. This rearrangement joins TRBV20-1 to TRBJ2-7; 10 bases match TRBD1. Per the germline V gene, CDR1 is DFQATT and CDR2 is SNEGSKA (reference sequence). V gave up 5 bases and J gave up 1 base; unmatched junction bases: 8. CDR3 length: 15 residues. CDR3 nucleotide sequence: TGCAGTGCTTCCGGGACAGGGGCTAGGTCCTACGAGCAGTACTTC. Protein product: CSASGTGARSYEQYF.

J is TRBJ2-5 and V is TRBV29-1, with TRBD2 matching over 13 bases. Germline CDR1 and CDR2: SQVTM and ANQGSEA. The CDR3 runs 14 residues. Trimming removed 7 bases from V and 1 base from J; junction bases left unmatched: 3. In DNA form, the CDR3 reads TGCAGCGCTGGGACTAGCGGGACCCAAGAGACCCAGTACTTC. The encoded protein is CSAGTSGTQETQYF.

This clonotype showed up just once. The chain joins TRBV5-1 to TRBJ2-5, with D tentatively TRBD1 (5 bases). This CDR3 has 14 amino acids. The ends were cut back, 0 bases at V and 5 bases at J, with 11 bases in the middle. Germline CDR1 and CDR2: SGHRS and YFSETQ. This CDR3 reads CASSLVVRAETQYF. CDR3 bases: TGCGCCAGCAGCTTGGTAGTCAGGGCGGAGACCCAGTACTTC.